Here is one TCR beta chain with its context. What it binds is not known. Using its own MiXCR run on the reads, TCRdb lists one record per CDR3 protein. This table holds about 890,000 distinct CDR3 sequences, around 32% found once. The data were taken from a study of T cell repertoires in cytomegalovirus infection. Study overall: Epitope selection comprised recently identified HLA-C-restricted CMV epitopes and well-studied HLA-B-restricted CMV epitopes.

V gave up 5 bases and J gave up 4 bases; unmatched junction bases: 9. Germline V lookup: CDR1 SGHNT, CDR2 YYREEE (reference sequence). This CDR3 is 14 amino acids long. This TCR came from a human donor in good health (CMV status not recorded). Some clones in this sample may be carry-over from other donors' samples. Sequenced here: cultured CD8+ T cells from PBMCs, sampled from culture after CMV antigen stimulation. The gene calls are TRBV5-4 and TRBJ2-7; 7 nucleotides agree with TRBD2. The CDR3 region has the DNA TGTGCCAGCAGGCCTGGGCGCGGGGGTTACGAGCAGTACTTC. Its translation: CASRPGRGGYEQYF. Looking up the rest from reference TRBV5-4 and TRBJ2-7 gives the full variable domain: ETGVTQSPTHLIKTRGQQVTLRCSSQSGHNTVSWYQQALGQGPQFIFQYYREEENGRGNFPPRFSGLQFPNYSSELNVNALELDDSALYLCASRPGRGGYEQYFGPGTRLTVT.